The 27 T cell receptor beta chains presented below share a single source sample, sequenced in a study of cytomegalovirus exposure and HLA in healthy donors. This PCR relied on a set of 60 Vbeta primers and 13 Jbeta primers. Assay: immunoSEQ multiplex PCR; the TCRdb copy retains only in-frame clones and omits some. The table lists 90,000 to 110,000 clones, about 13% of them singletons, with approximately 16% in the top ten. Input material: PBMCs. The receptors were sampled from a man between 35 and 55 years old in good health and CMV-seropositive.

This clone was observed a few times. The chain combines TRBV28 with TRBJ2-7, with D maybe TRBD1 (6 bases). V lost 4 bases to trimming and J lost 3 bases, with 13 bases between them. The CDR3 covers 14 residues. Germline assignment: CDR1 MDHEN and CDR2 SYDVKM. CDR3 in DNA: TGTGCCAGCAGTTATTCAGGGGTACTCTACGAGCAGTACTTC. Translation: CASSYSGVLYEQYF.

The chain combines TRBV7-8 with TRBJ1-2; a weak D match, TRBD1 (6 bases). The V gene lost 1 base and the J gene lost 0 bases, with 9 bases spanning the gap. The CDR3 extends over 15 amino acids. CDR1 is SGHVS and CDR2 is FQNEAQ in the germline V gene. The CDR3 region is CASSLGGTPNYGYTF. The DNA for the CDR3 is TGTGCCAGCAGCTTAGGGGGGACACCTAACTATGGCTACACCTTC.

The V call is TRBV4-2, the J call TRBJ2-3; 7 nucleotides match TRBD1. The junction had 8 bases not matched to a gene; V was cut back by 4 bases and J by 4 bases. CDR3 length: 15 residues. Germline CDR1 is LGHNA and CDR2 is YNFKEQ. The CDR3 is CASSPFDRDADTQYF. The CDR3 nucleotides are TGTGCCAGCAGCCCTTTCGACAGGGATGCAGATACGCAGTATTTT.

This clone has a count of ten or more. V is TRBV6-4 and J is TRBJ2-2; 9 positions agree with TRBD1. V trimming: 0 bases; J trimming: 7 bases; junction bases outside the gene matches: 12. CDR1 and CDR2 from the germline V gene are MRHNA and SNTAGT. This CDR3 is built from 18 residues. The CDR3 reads CASSDSTGDRAPGGELFF. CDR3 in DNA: TGTGCCAGCAGTGACTCGACGGGGGACAGGGCCCCCGGCGGGGAGCTGTTTTTT.

CDR3 region: CASKLYRGDQPQHF. The CDR3, as DNA: TGTGCCAGCAAATTATACAGGGGTGACCAGCCCCAGCATTTT. V usage is TRBV27 and J usage is TRBJ1-5; 7 bases match TRBD1. Germline V gene sequence: CDR1 MNHEY, CDR2 SMNVEV (reference sequence). J gave up 7 bases and V 7 bases, and 10 bases lay outside the gene matches. The CDR3 covers 14 residues.

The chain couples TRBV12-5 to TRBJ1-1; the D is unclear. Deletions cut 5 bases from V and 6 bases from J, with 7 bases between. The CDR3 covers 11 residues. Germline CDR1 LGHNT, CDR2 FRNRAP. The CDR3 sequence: CASGPGAEAFF. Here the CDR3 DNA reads TGTGCTAGTGGTCCGGGTGCTGAAGCTTTCTTT. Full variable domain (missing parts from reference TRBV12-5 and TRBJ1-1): DARVTQTPRHKVTEMGQEVTMRCQPILGHNTVFWYRQTMMQGLELLAYFRNRAPLDDSGMPKDRFSAEMPDATLATLKIQPSEPRDSAVYFCASGPGAEAFFGQGTRLTVV.

Here the CDR3 DNA reads TGTGCCAGCACCCTCCAGGCAGAGACCCAGTACTTC. It codes for CASTLQAETQYF. The genes are TRBV5-6 and TRBJ2-5; D not resolved. Germline assignment: CDR1 SGHDT and CDR2 YYEEEE. The CDR3 is 12 residues long. V lost 6 bases to trimming and J lost 4 bases, with 10 bases between them.

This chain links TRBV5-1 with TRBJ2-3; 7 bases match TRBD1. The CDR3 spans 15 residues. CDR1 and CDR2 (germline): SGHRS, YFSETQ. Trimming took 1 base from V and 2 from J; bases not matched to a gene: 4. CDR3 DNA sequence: TGCGCCAGCAGCTTGACAGGGGCCCTCACAGATACGCAGTATTTT. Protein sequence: CASSLTGALTDTQYF. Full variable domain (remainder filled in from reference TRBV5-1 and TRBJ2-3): KAGVTQTPRYLIKTRGQQVTLSCSPISGHRSVSWYQQTPGQGLQFLFEYFSETQRNKGNFPGRFSGRQFSNSRSEMNVSTLELGDSALYLCASSLTGALTDTQYFGPGTRLTVL.

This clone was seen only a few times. The CDR3 coding sequence is TGCGCCAGCAGCCTCGGACAGGGAGGGGGTATTGGCTATGGCTACACCTTC. This gives the protein CASSLGQGGGIGYGYTF. The chain combines TRBV5-1 with TRBJ1-2, with TRBD1 identical over 8 bases. CDR1 SGHRS and CDR2 YFSETQ come from the germline V gene. With V trimmed by 4 bases and J by 4 bases, 15 bases remained unmatched. This CDR3 contains 17 residues.

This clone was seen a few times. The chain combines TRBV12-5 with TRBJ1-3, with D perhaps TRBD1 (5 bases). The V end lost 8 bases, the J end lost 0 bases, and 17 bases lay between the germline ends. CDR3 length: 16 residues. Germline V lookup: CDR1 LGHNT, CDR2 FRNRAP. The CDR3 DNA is TGTGCTAGTCTTGGGGGGGTCCTTAGCTCTGGAAACACCATATATTTT. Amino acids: CASLGGVLSSGNTIYF.

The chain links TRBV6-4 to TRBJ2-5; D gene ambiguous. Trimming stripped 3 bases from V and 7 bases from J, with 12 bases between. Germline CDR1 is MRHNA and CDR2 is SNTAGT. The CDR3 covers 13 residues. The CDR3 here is CASSDGPGGTQYF. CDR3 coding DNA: TGTGCCAGCAGTGATGGCCCGGGTGGGACCCAGTACTTC.

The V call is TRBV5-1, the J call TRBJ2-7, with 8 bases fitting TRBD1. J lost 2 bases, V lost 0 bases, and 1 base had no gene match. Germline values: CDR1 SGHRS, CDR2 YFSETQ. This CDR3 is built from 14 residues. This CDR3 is CASSLVTGAYEQYF. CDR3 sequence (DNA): TGCGCCAGCAGCTTGGTGACAGGGGCCTACGAGCAGTACTTC.

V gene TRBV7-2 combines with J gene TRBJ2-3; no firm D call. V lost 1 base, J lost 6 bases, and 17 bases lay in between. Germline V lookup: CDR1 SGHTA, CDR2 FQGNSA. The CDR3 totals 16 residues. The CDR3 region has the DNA TGTGCCAGCAGCTTAGTATCCGCGGCGGTTGTGGATACGCAGTATTTT. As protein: CASSLVSAAVVDTQYF.

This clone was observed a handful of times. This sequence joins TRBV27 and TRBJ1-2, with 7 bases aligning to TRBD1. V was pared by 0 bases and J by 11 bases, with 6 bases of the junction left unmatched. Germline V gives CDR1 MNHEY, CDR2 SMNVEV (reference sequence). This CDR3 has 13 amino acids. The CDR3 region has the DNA TGTGCCAGCAGTTTATCAGGGGGCAGACGGTACACCTTC. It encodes CASSLSGGRRYTF.

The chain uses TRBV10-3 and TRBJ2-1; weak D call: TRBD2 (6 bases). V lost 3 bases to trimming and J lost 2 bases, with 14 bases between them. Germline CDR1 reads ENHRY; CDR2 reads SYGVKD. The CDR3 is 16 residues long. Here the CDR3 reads CAISDLVAEAYNEQFF. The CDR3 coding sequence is TGTGCCATCAGTGATCTAGTAGCGGAGGCCTACAATGAGCAGTTCTTC.

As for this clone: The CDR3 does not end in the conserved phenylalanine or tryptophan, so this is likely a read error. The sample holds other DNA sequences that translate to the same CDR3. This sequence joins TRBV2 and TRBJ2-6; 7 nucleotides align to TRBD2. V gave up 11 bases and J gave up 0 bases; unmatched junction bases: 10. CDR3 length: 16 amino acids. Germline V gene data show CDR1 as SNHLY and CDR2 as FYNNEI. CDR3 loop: CAGGEGPLSGANVLTS. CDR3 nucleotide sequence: TGTGCCGGGGGGGAGGGCCCCCTCTCTGGGGCCAACGTCCTGACTTCC.

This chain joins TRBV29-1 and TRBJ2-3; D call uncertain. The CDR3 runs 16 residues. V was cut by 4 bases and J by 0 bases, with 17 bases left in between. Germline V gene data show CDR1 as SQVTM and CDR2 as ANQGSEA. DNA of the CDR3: TGCAGCGTTGTTAATAGAGTAGCTGATAGCACAGATACGCAGTATTTT. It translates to CSVVNRVADSTDTQYF.

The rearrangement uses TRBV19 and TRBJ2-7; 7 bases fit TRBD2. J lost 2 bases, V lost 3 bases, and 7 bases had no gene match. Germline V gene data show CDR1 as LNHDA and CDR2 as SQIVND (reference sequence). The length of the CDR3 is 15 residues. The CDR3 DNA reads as TGTGCCAGTAGTATTGCCGGGACTAACCCCTACGAGCAGTACTTC. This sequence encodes CASSIAGTNPYEQYF.

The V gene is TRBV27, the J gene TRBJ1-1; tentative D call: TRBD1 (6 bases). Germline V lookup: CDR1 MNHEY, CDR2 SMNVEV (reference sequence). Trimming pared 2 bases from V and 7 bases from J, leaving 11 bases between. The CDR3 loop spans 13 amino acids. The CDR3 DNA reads TGTGCCAGCAGTTTAGCAGGGGACTATGAAGCTTTCTTT. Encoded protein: CASSLAGDYEAFF.

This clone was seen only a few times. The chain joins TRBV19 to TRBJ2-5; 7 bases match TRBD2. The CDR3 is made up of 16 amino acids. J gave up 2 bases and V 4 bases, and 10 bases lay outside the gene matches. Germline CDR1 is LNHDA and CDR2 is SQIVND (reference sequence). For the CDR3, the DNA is TGTGCCAGTAGTACACCGGGACTACCGTCGCAAGAGACCCAGTACTTC. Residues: CASSTPGLPSQETQYF. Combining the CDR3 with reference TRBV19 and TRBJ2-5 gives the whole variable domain DGGITQSPKYLFRKEGQNVTLSCEQNLNHDAMYWYRQDPGQGLRLIYYSQIVNDFQKGDIAEGYSVSREKKESFPLTVTSAQKNPTAFYLCASSTPGLPSQETQYFGPGTRLLVL.

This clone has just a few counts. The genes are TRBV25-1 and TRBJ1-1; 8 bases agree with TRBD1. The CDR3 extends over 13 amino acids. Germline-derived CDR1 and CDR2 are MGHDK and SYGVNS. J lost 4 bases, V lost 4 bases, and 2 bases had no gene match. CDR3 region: CASSVTGGTEAFF. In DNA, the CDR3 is TGTGCCAGCAGTGTCACAGGGGGCACTGAAGCTTTCTTT.

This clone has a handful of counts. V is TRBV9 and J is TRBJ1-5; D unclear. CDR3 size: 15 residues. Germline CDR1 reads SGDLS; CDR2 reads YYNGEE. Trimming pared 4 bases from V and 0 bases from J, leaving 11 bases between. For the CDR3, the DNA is TGTGCCAGCAGCCCGAGTCTTGATAGCAATCAGCCCCAGCATTTT. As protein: CASSPSLDSNQPQHF.

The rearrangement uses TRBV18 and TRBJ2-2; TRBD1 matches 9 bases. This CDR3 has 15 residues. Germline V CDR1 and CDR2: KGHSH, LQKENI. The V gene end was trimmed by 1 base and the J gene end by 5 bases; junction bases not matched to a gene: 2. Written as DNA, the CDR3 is TGTGCCAGCTCACCACGAGACAGGGGGACCGGGGAGCTGTTTTTT. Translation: CASSPRDRGTGELFF.

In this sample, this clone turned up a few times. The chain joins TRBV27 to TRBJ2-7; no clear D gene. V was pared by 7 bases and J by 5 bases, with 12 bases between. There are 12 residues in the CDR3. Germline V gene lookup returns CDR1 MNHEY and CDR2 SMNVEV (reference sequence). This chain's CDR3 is CASTSFSDEQYF. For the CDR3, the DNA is TGTGCCAGCACCAGTTTTTCCGACGAGCAGTACTTC.

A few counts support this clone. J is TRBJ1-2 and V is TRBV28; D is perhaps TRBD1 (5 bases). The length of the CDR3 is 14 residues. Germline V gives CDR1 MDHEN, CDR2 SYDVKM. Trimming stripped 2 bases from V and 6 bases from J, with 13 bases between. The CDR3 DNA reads TGTGCCAGCAGTTTAACGGCAGGGTTTAATGGCTACACCTTC. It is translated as CASSLTAGFNGYTF.

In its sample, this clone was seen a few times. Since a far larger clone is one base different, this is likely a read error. As DNA, the CDR3 is TGTGCCAGCAGCTTAGGGGGGACACCTACCTATGGCTACACCTTC. Its protein is CASSLGGTPTYGYTF. The J gene is TRBJ1-2, the V gene TRBV11-2; perhaps TRBD1 as D (6 bases). With 1 base removed from V and 4 bases from J, the gap between germline ends came to 13 bases. The CDR3 extends over 15 amino acids. In germline, CDR1 is SGHAT, CDR2 FQNNGV.

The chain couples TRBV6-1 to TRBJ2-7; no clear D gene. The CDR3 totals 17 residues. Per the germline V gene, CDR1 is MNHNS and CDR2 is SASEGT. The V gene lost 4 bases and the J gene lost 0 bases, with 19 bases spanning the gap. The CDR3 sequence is CASSASIPYTSSYEQYF. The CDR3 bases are TGTGCCAGCAGTGCTAGTATCCCCTATACGTCCTCCTACGAGCAGTACTTC.